This T cell receptor (beta chain) was found in a study of patients and donors after allogeneic stem cell transplantation. TCRdb reprocessed the RT-PCR reads with MiXCR, giving one entry per CDR3 protein. The sample holds tens of thousands of distinct CDR3 sequences, about two fifths seen once. The clonotype comes from a human donor who was either an allogeneic HSCT recipient or a stem cell or donor lymphocyte infusion donor (not recorded which). It is not recorded whose cells these are; they may come from a transplant donor. The sequenced sample consisted of blood, either unsorted or a sorted T cell fraction (not recorded which).

CDR3 nucleotide sequence: TGTGCCAGCAGTTCGGGGGGCAGGAAACGCACAGATACGCAGTATTTT. This translates into CASSSGGRKRTDTQYF. The chain links TRBV7-2 to TRBJ2-3; D perhaps matches TRBD2 (7 bases). Trimming stripped 6 bases from V and 1 base from J, with 17 bases between. Germline V gene lookup returns CDR1 SGHTA and CDR2 FQGNSA. This CDR3 is 16 amino acids long.